These 14 T cell receptor beta chains share one sample of origin, sequenced in a study of blood T cell repertoires in COVID-19. Repertoires were generated with immunoSEQ multiplex PCR, while TCRdb's copy carries only in-frame clones and drops some. This table holds more than 75,000 clones, 70% to 90% found once. The sample was peripheral blood. These TCRs come from a man in his fifties with COVID-19, enrolled during active disease.

This rearrangement joins TRBV7-9 to TRBJ2-7; 9 bases are a match to TRBD2. After removal of 2 bases from V and 4 bases from J, the junction contained 6 bases not matched to a gene. Germline CDR1 SEHNR, CDR2 FQNEAQ (reference sequence). The CDR3 contains 15 residues. The CDR3 nucleotides are TGTGCCAGCAGCTTAAAAGCGGGGGGCCTGTACGAGCAGTACTTC. This encodes CASSLKAGGLYEQYF.

The V gene is TRBV29-1, the J gene TRBJ1-2; D might be TRBD1 (6 bases). The CDR3 sequence is 14 residues long. Looked up from germline, CDR1 is SQVTM and CDR2 is ANQGSEA. The V end lost 2 bases, the J end lost 4 bases, and 14 bases lay between the germline ends. The DNA of the CDR3 is TGCAGCGTTGAAATTAGGGGACAACCCTATGGCTACACCTTC. Translation gives CSVEIRGQPYGYTF.

V usage is TRBV30 and J usage is TRBJ1-1, with D uncertain. V shed 3 bases and J shed 9 bases, with 14 bases lying between them. CDR1 is GTSNPN, CDR2 SVGIG, per germline (reference sequence). CDR3 size: 12 residues. CDR3 protein: CAWSFPPAKAFF. The CDR3 bases are TGTGCCTGGAGCTTCCCTCCCGCGAAAGCTTTCTTT.

This chain uses TRBV30 with TRBJ2-2; 9 bases map to TRBD2. This CDR3 region has 16 residues. The ends lost 2 bases at V and 5 bases at J; junction bases unmatched: 9. In germline, CDR1 is GTSNPN, CDR2 SVGIG (reference sequence). As DNA, the CDR3 is TGTGCCTGGAGTCCTATAGCGGGGGCAGTTACCGGGGAGCTGTTTTTT. Translated: CAWSPIAGAVTGELFF.

The chain recombines TRBV11-2 with TRBJ2-5, with 9 bases lining up with TRBD1. V was clipped by 2 bases and J by 2 bases; unmatched bases: 9. CDR3 length: 17 amino acids. Per germline, CDR1 SGHAT and CDR2 FQNNGV. The CDR3 DNA sequence: TGTGCCAGCAGCTTACAACTAGGACAGGGGTTTCAAGAGACCCAGTACTTC. Translating gives CASSLQLGQGFQETQYF.

The chain combines TRBV19 with TRBJ1-1; 9 bases align to TRBD1. Germline-derived CDR1 and CDR2 are LNHDA and SQIVND (reference sequence). This CDR3 contains 16 residues. The trim removed 7 bases at V and 0 bases at J, leaving 9 bases unmatched. The CDR3 protein is CASTVRTGGMNTEAFF. The CDR3 DNA reads as TGTGCCAGTACTGTAAGAACAGGGGGCATGAACACTGAAGCTTTCTTT.

The rearrangement joins TRBV19 to TRBJ1-1; TRBD1 matches 11 bases. This CDR3 contains 17 residues. Germline V gives CDR1 LNHDA, CDR2 SQIVND (reference sequence). V was clipped by 5 bases and J by 0 bases; unmatched bases: 8. The CDR3 DNA is TGTGCCAGTAGTTCTTCGGGGACAGGGGGTTTGAACACTGAAGCTTTCTTT. Protein sequence: CASSSSGTGGLNTEAFF.

A single count supports this clone. This chain links TRBV3-1 (or the pseudogene TRBV3-2) with TRBJ2-5; 10 nucleotides align to TRBD2. The CDR3 consists of 15 residues. CDR1 LGHDT and CDR2 YNNKEL come from the germline V gene (reference sequence). The trim removed 5 bases at V and 5 bases at J, leaving 8 bases unmatched. CDR3 loop: CASSGSGGAWETQYF. The CDR3 DNA reads as TGTGCCAGCAGCGGAAGCGGGGGGGCCTGGGAGACCCAGTACTTC.

The CDR3 region has the DNA TGTGCCAGCAGCTTTACAGGGAGATCCAACAATGAGCAGTTCTTC. Translation: CASSFTGRSNNEQFF. This rearrangement joins TRBV7-3 to TRBJ2-1; maybe TRBD1 (6 bases). Germline values: CDR1 SGHTA, CDR2 FQGTGA. The CDR3 length is 15 residues. The V and J ends lost 3 bases and 5 bases respectively, with 14 bases between them.

The chain couples TRBV9 to TRBJ1-6; 8 bases map to TRBD1. The germline CDR1 and CDR2 sequences are SGDLS and YYNGEE. V lost 7 bases, J lost 6 bases, and 12 bases stayed unmatched. The CDR3 covers 16 residues. CDR3 in DNA: TGTGCCAGCTCCAAGGACAGGGCGTACGGTAATTCACCCCTCCACTTT. Translating it yields CASSKDRAYGNSPLHF.

The J gene is TRBJ2-7, the V gene TRBV18; 9 bases map to TRBD1. The V gene's germline CDR1 is KGHSH and CDR2 LQKENI. J was trimmed by 0 bases and V by 1 base; bases with no gene match: 7. This CDR3 contains 17 residues. Here the CDR3 DNA reads TGTGCCAGCTCACCACGACCGGGACAGGGAACCTCCTACGAGCAGTACTTC. Its protein is CASSPRPGQGTSYEQYF. Together with reference TRBV18 and TRBJ2-7, the CDR3 gives the full variable domain: NAGVMQNPRHLVRRRGQEARLRCSPMKGHSHVYWYRQLPEEGLKFMVYLQKENIIDESGMPKERFSAEFPKEGPSILRIQQVVRGDSAAYFCASSPRPGQGTSYEQYFGPGTRLTVT.

This clone was picked up a small number of times. This chain links TRBV2 with TRBJ1-5; 7 bases agree with TRBD1. V lost 6 bases to trimming and J lost 6 bases; unmatched junction nucleotides: 8. Germline values: CDR1 SNHLY, CDR2 FYNNEI. This CDR3 spans 14 amino acids. CDR3 sequence reads: CASSLQGLLQPQHF. CDR3 DNA: TGTGCCAGCAGCCTACAGGGGCTCCTTCAGCCCCAGCATTTT.

The chain carries TRBV5-1 and TRBJ2-7; D is possibly TRBD1 (6 bases). Germline V lookup: CDR1 SGHRS, CDR2 YFSETQ. The CDR3 has 14 residues. V was pared by 3 bases and J by 4 bases, with 14 bases between. Written as DNA, the CDR3 is TGCGCCAGCAGCTCAACAGGGAGTGGGTACGAGCAGTACTTC. Translation gives CASSSTGSGYEQYF.

The chain's CDR3 is CATSDPYDRGPNTGELFF. The CDR3 coding sequence is TGTGCCACCAGTGATCCATACGACAGGGGCCCGAACACCGGGGAGCTGTTTTTT. This chain uses TRBV24-1 with TRBJ2-2; 8 bases fit TRBD1. Germline CDR1 reads KGHDR; CDR2 reads SFDVKD. The CDR3 is made up of 18 amino acids. Germline trimming cut 3 bases from V and 0 bases from J; bases unmatched to any gene: 8.